This T cell receptor beta chain was sequenced in a study of blood T cell repertoires in COVID-19. TCRdb's copy holds only in-frame clones and misses some; the assay was immunoSEQ multiplex PCR. The sample contains about 240,000 clones, roughly nine tenths of which appear only once. This clone was seen more than once but under ten times. The clonotype was recovered from a man in his 60s with acute or convalescent COVID-19. The sequencing sample was made of peripheral blood.

CDR3 protein: CASRGGRSGSYEQYF. The CDR3 DNA follows: TGTGCCAGCCGTGGGGGCAGGAGCGGGAGCTACGAGCAGTACTTC. The chain uses TRBV21-1 and TRBJ2-7; the table's D call, TRBD2, has no DNA check behind it. TRBV21-1 is given as a pseudogene. This CDR3 contains 15 residues.